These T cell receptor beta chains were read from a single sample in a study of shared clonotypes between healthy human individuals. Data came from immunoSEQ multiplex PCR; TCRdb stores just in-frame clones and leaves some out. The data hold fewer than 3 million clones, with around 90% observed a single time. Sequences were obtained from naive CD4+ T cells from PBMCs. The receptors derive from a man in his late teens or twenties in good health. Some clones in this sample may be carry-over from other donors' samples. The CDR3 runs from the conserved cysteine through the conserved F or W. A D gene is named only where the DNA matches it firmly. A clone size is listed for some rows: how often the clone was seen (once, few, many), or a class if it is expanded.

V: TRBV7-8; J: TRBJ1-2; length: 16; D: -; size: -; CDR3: CASSTLPGPANYGYTF; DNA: TGTGCCAGCTCGACCCTCCCCGGCCCTGCTAACTATGGCTACACCTTC
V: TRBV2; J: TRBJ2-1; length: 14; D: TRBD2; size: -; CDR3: CASVSAGEYNEQFF; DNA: TGTGCCAGTGTGTCAGCGGGGGAGTACAATGAGCAGTTCTTC
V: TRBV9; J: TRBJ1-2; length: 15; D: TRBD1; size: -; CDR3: CASSPGQGSDYGYTF; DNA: TGTGCCAGCAGTCCAGGACAGGGTAGCGACTATGGCTACACCTTC
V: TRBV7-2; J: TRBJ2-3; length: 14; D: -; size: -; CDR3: CASSFGGRTDTQYF; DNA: TGTGCCAGCAGCTTCGGCGGACGCACAGATACGCAGTATTTT
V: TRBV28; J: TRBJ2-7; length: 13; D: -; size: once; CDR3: CASRVTGPYEQYF; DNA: TGTGCCAGCAGGGTGACAGGTCCCTACGAGCAGTACTTC
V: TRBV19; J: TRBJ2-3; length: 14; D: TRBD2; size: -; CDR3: CASSSGGGLYTQYF; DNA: TGTGCCAGTAGTTCGGGAGGAGGTCTATATACGCAGTATTTT
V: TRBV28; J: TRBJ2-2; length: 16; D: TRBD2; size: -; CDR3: CASTTGLAGGPGELFF; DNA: TGTGCCAGCACCACAGGACTAGCGGGAGGGCCCGGGGAGCTGTTTTTT
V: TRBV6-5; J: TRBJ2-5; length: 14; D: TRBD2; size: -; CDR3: CASSPGLAGGTQYF; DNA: TGTGCCAGCAGTCCGGGACTAGCAGGGGGGACCCAGTACTTC
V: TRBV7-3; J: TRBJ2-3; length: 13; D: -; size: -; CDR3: CASSLSRTDTQYF; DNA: TGTGCCAGCAGCTTAAGCCGCACAGATACGCAGTATTTT
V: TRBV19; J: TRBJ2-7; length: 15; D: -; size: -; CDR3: CASSTFRDSRGEQYF; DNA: TGTGCCAGTAGTACCTTTAGGGACTCCCGCGGCGAGCAGTACTTC
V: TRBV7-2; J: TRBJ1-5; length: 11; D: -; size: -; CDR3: CASSLVGPQHF; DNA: TGTGCCAGCAGCTTGGTAGGACCCCAGCATTTT
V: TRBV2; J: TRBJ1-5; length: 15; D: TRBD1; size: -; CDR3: CASSGGDRGTQPQHF; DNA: TGTGCCAGCAGTGGGGGGGACAGGGGTACTCAGCCCCAGCATTTT
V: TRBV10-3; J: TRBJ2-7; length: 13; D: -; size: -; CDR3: CAIRDGQYYEQYF; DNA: TGTGCCATCAGAGACGGACAGTACTACGAGCAGTACTTC
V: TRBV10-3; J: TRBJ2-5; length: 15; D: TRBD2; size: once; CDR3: CAISGEPGLALAQYF; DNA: TGTGCCATCAGTGGGGAGCCGGGACTAGCTTTGGCCCAGTACTTC
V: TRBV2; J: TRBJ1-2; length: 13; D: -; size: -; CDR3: CASSGTDMDGYTF; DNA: TGTGCCAGCAGTGGGACCGACATGGATGGCTACACCTTC
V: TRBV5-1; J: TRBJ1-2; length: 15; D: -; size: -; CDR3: CASSLSGERGYGYTF; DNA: TGCGCCAGCAGCTTGTCTGGCGAGAGGGGGTATGGCTACACCTTC
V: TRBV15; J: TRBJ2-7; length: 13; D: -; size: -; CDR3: CATSIGGRGEQYF; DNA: TGTGCCACCAGCATCGGGGGTCGGGGCGAGCAGTACTTC
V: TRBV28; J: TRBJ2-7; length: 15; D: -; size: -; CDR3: CASSFLERLSYEQYF; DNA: TGTGCCAGCAGTTTCCTGGAGAGGCTGTCCTACGAGCAGTACTTC